This T cell receptor (beta chain) emerged from a study of beta chain features in type 1 diabetes. At the level of the study: Taken together, all samples contributed some 98 million examined sorted cells.

This clone was seen many times. As yet, its antigen is unknown. Study-wide findings and caveats: When VDJ junctions were examined, type 1 diabetes patients showed fewer insertions and more deletions. Among patients, naive, central memory and Treg TCRB repertoires appeared more similar than among healthy donors.

Germline lookup yields CDR1 MNHEY and CDR2 SMNVEV (reference sequence). Trimming stripped 2 bases from V and 0 bases from J, with 7 bases between. The CDR3 is 15 residues long. Reverse transcription of all isolated RNA meant that expressed TCRB transcripts were sequenced. Here immunoSEQ multiplex PCR was the method, and the copy in TCRdb shows in-frame clones only, minus some. The sample has about 340,000 clones, roughly 8% seen once. Central memory, naive, regulatory and stem cell-like memory CD4+ cells were sorted by CD45RO/CCR7/CD25/CD127/CD95/CD27. Sequenced: central memory CD4+ T cells from blood. This chain uses TRBV27 with TRBJ1-4; no clear D. The receptor was derived from a woman under 30 in good health. CDR3 loop: CASSLILATNEKLFF. CDR3 nucleotide sequence: TGTGCCAGCAGTTTAATACTTGCAACTAATGAAAAACTGTTTTTT.